Reported below is one TCR beta chain. This specimen comes from a study of blood T cell repertoires in COVID-19. Study background: Some COVID-19 samples were acute and others convalescent; all came from the United States, Italy and Spain. Sources were T cells, B-cell-depleted T cells, or PBMCs; the material itself was cDNA or gDNA.

CDR3 size: 18 residues. V lost 6 bases to trimming and J lost 1 base; unmatched junction nucleotides: 14. Clones were sequenced by immunoSEQ multiplex PCR, and TCRdb holds only the in-frame ones, with some missing. This sample carries about 110,000 clones, about 80% of them seen once, and the ten largest clones take around 4%. V usage is TRBV23-1 and J usage is TRBJ1-1, with 10 bases aligning to TRBD1. TRBV23-1 is identified as an open reading frame with a role that is uncertain. Sequenced input: peripheral blood. This TCR was sampled from an elderly woman with acute or convalescent COVID-19. The CDR3 region has the DNA TGCGCCAGCAGCCCAGTTGACAGGGGGCTTAAAGGGAACACTGAAGCTTTCTTT. Protein product: CASSPVDRGLKGNTEAFF.